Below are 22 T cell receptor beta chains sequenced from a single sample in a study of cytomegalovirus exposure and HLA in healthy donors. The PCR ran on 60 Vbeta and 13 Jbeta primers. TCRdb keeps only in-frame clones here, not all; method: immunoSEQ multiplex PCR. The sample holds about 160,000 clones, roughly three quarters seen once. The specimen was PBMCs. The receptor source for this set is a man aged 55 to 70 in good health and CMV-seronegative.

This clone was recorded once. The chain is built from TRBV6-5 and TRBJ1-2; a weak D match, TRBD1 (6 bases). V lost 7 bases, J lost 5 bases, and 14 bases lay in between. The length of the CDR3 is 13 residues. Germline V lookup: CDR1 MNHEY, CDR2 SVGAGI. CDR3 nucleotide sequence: TGTGCCAGCACCCTTGTTAGGGGGTATGGCTACACCTTC. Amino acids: CASTLVRGYGYTF.

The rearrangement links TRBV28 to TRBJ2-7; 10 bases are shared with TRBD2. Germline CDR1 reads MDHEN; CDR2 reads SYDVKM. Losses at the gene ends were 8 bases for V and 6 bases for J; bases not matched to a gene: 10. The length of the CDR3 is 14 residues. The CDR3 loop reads CASCASGGAFEQYF. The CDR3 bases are TGTGCCAGCTGCGCAAGCGGGGGGGCCTTCGAGCAGTACTTC.

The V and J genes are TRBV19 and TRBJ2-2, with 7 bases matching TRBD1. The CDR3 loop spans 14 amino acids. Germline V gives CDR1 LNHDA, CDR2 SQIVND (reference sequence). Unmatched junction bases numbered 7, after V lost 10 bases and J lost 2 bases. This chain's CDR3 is CATETGANTGELFF. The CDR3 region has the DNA TGTGCCACCGAAACAGGGGCTAACACCGGGGAGCTGTTTTTT.

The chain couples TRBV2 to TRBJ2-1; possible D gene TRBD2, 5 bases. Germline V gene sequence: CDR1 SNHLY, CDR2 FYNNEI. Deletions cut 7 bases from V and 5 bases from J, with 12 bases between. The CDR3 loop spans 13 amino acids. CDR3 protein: CASTVRGNNEQFF. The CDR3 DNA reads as TGTGCCAGCACGGTACGAGGGAACAATGAGCAGTTCTTC.

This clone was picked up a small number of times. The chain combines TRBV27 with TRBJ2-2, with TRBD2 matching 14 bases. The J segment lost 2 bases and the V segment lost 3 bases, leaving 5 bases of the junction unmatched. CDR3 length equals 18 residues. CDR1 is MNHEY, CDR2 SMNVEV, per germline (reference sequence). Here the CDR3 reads CASSLTGTSGGNTGELFF. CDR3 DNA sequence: TGTGCCAGCAGTTTGACTGGGACTAGCGGGGGCAACACCGGGGAGCTGTTTTTT.

CDR3 DNA sequence: TGTGCCACCAGCACCCTGCTTCCGGGGACAGATACGCAGTATTTT. Translation gives CATSTLLPGTDTQYF. The chain uses TRBV15 and TRBJ2-3; TRBD2 might be the D (5 bases). Germline lookup yields CDR1 LNHNV and CDR2 YYDKDF (reference sequence). V dropped 4 bases and J dropped 3 bases, with 14 bases sitting between them. This CDR3 has 15 amino acids. Complete variable domain (other parts from reference TRBV15 and TRBJ2-3): DAMVIQNPRYQVTQFGKPVTLSCSQTLNHNVMYWYQQKSSQAPKLLFHYYDKDFNNEADTPDNFQSRRPNTSFCFLDIRSPGLGDTAMYLCATSTLLPGTDTQYFGPGTRLTVL.

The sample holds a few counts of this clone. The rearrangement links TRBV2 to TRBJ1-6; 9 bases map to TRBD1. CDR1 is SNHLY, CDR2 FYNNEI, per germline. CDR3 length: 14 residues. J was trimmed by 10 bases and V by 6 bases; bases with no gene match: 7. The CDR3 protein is CASRSTGGNSPLHF. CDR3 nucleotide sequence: TGTGCCAGCAGATCGACAGGGGGAAACTCACCCCTCCACTTT.

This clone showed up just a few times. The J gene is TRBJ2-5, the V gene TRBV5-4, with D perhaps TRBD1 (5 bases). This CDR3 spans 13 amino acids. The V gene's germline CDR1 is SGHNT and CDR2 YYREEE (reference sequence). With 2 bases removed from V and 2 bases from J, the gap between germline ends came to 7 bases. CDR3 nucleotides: TGTGCCAGCAGCTTTCCAGGGCAAGAGACCCAGTACTTC. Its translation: CASSFPGQETQYF. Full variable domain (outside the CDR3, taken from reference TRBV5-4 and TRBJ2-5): ETGVTQSPTHLIKTRGQQVTLRCSSQSGHNTVSWYQQALGQGPQFIFQYYREEENGRGNFPPRFSGLQFPNYSSELNVNALELDDSALYLCASSFPGQETQYFGPGTRLLVL.

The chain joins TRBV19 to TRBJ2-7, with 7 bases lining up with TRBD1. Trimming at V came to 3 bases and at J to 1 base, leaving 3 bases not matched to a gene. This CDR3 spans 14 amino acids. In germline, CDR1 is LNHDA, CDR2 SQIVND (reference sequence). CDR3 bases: TGTGCCAGTAGTATGGAGACAGGGTCCTACGAGCAGTACTTC. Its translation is CASSMETGSYEQYF.

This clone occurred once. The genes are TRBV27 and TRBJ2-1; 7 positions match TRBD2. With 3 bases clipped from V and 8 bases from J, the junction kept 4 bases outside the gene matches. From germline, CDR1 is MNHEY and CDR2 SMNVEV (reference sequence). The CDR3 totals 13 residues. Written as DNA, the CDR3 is TGTGCCAGCAGTTTCGCAACTAGCGATGAGCAGTTCTTC. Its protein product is CASSFATSDEQFF.

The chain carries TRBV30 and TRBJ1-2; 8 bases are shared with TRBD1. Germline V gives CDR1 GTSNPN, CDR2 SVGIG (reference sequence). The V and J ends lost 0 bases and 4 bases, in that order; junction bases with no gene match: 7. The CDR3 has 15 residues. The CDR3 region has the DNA TGTGCCTGGAGTGTAGGGACAGGACTGACCTATGGCTACACCTTC. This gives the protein CAWSVGTGLTYGYTF. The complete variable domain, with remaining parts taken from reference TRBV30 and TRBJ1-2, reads SQTIHQWPATLVQPVGSPLSLECTVEGTSNPNLYWYRQAAGRGLQLLFYSVGIGQISSEVPQNLSASRPQDRQFILSSKKLLLSDSGFYLCAWSVGTGLTYGYTFGSGTRLTVV.

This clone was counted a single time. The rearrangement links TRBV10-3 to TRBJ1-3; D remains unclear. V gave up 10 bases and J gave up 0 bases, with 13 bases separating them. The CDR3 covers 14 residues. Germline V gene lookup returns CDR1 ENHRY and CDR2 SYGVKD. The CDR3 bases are TGTGCCACTTCGGCGGGTCCCTCTGGAAACACCATATATTTT. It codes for CATSAGPSGNTIYF.

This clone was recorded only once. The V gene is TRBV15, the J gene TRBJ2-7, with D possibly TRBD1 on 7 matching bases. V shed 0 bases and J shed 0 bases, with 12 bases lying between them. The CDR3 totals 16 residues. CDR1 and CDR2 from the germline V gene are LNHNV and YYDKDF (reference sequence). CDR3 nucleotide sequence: TGTGCCACCAGCAGAGATCATCAGGGGGGCTCCTACGAGCAGTACTTC. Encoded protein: CATSRDHQGGSYEQYF.

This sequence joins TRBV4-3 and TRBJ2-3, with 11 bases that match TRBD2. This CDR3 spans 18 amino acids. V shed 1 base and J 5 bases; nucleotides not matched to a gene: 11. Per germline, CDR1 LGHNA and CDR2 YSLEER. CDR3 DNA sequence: TGCGCCAGCAGCCAAGGACTAGCGGGGATCGCCGAGGGAGATACGCAGTATTTT. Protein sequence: CASSQGLAGIAEGDTQYF.

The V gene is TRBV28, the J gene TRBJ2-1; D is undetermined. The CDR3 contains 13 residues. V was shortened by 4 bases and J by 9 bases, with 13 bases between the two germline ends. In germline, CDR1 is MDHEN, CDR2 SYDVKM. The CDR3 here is CASSSPTRLEQFF. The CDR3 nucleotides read TGTGCCAGCAGTTCCCCCACGCGACTTGAGCAGTTCTTC.

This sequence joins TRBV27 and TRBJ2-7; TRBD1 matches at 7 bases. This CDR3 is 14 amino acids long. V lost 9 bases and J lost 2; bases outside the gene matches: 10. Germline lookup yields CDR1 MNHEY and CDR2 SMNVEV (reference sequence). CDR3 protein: CASALGQRAYEQYF. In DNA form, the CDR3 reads TGTGCCAGTGCTTTGGGACAGCGAGCCTACGAGCAGTACTTC.

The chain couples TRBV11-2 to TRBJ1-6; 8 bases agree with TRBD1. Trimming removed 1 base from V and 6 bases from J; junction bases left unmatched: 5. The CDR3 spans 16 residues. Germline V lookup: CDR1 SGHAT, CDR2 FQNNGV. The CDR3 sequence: CASSLAPQGVNSPLHF. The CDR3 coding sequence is TGTGCCAGCAGCTTAGCCCCACAGGGGGTTAATTCACCCCTCCACTTT.

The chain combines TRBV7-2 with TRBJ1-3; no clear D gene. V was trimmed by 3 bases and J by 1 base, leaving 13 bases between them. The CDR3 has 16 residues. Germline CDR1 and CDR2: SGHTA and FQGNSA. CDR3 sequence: CASSLTRIGSGNTIYF. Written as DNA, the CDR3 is TGTGCCAGCAGCTTGACGAGGATCGGATCTGGAAACACCATATATTTT.

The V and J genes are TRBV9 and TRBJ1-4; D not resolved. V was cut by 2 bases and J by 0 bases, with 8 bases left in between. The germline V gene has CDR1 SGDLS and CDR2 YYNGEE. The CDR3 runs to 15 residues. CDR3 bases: TGTGCCAGCAGCGTTGGAGTTGCAACTAATGAAAAACTGTTTTTT. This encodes CASSVGVATNEKLFF.

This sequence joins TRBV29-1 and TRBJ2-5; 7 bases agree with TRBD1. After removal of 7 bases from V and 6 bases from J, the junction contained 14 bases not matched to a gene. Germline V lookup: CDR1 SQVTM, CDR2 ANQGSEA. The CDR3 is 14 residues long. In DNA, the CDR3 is TGCAGCGGGACCCGGGACAGAGCCCCAAAGACCCAGTACTTC. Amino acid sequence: CSGTRDRAPKTQYF.

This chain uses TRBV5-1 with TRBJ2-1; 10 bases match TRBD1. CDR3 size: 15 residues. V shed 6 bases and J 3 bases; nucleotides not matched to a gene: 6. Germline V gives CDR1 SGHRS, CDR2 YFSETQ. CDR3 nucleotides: TGCGCCAGCATATCCGGGACAGGGGTCTACAATGAGCAGTTCTTC. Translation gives CASISGTGVYNEQFF.

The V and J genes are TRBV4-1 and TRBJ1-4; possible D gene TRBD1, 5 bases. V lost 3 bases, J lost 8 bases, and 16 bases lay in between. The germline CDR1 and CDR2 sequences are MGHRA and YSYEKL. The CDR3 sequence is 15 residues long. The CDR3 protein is CASSQGQTSNEKLFF. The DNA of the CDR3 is TGCGCCAGCAGCCAGGGGCAAACGAGTAACGAAAAACTGTTTTTT.